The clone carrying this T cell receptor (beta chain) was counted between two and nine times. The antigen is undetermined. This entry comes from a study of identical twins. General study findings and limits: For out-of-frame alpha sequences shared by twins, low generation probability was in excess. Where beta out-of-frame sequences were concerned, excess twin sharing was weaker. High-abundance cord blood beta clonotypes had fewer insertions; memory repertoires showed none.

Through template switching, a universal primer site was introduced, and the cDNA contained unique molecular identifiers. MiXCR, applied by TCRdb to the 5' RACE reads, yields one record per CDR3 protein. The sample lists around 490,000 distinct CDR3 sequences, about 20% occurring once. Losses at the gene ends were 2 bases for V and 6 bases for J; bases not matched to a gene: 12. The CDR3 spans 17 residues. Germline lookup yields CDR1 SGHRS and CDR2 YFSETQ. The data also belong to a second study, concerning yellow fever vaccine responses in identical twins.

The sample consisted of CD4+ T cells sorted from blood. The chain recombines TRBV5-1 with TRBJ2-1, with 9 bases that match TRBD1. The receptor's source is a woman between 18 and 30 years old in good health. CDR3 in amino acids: CASSLPTGTGRANEQFF. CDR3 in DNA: TGCGCCAGCAGCTTACCAACCGGGACAGGGAGAGCCAATGAGCAGTTCTTC.